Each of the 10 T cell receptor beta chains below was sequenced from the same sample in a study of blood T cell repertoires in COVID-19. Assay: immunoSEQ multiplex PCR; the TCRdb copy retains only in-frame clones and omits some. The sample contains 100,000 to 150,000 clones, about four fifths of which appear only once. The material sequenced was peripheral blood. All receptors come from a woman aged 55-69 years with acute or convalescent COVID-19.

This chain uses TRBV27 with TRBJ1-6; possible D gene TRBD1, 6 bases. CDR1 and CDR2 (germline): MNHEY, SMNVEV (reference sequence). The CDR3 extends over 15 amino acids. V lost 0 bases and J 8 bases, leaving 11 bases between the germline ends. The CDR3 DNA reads TGTGCCAGCAGTTTATCCGACAGGAACTATTCACCCCTCCACTTT. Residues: CASSLSDRNYSPLHF.

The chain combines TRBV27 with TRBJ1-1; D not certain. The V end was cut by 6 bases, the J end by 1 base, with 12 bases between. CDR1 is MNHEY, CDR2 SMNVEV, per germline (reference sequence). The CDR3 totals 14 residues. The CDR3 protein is CASRSFARNTEAFF. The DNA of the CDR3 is TGTGCCAGCAGGTCCTTCGCGAGGAACACTGAAGCTTTCTTT.

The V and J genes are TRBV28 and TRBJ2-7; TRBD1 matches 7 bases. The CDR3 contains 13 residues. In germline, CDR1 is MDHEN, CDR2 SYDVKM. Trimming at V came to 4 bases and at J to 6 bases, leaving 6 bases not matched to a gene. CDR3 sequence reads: CASSSGTEREQYV. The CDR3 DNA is TGTGCCAGCAGTTCCGGGACAGAACGCGAGCAGTACGTC.

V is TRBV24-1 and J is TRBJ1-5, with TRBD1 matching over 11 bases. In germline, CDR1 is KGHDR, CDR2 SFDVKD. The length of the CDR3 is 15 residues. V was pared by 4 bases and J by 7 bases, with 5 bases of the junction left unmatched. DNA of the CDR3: TGTGCCACCAGTGACGGACAGGGGGCCGACCAGCCCCAGCATTTT. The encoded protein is CATSDGQGADQPQHF.

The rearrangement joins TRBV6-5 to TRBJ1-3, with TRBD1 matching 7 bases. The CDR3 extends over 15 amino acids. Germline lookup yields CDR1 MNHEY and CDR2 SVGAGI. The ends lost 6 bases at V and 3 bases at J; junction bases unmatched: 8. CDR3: CASSLTGVDGNTIYF. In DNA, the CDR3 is TGTGCCAGCAGCCTTACAGGGGTCGATGGAAACACCATATATTTT.

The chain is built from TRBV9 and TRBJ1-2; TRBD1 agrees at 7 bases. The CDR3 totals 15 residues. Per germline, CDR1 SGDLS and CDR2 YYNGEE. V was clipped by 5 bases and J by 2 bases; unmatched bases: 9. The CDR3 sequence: CASSNMDRPNYGYTF. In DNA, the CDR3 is TGTGCCAGCAGTAATATGGACAGGCCAAACTATGGCTACACCTTC.

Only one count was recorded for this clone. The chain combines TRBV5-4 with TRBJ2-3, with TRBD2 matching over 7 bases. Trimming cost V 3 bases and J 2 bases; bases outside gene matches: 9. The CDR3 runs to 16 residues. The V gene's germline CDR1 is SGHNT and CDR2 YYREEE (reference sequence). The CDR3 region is CASSSGTTTITDTQYF. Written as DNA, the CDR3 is TGTGCCAGCAGCTCCGGGACTACAACCATCACAGATACGCAGTATTTT.

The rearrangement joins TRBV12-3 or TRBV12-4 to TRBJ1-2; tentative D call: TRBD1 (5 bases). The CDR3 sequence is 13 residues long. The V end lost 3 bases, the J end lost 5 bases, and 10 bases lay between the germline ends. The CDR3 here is CASSLEGSYGYTF. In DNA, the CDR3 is TGTGCCAGCAGTTTGGAGGGGTCGTATGGCTACACCTTC.

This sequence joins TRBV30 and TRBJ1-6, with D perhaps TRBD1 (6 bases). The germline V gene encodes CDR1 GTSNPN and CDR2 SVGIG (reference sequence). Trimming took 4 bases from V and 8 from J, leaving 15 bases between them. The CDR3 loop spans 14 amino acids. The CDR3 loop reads CAWTSDRPDSPLHF. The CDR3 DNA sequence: TGTGCCTGGACCTCCGACAGGCCGGATTCACCCCTCCACTTT.

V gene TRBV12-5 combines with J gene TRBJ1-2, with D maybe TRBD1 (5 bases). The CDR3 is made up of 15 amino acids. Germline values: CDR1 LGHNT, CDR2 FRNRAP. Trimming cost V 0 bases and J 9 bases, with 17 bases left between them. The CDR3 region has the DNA TGTGCTAGTGGTTTGGTACTTGGGGGGAGGATATGCTACACCTTC. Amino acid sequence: CASGLVLGGRICYTF. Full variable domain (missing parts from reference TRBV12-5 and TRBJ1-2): DARVTQTPRHKVTEMGQEVTMRCQPILGHNTVFWYRQTMMQGLELLAYFRNRAPLDDSGMPKDRFSAEMPDATLATLKIQPSEPRDSAVYFCASGLVLGGRICYTFGSGTRLTVV.